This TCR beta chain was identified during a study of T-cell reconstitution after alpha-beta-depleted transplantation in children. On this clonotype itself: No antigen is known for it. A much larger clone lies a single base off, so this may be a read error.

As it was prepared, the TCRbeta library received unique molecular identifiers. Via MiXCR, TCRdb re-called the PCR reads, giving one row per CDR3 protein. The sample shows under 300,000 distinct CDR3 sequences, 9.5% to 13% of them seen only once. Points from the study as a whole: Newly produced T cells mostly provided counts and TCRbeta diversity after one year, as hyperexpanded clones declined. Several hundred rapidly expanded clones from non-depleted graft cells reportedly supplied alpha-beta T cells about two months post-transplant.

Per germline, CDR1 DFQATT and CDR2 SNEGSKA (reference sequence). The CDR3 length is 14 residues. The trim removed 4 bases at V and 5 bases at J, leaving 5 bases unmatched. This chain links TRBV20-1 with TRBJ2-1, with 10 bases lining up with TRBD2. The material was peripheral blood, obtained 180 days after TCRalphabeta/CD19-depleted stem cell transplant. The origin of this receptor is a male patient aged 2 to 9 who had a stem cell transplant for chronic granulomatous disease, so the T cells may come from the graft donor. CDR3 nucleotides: TGCAGTGCTACGAACGGACTAGCGGACAATGAGCAGTTCTTC. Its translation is CSATNGLADNEQFF.